Presented here are 9 T cell receptor beta chains from one specimen sequenced in a study of blood T cell repertoires in COVID-19. Method: immunoSEQ multiplex PCR; TCRdb's copy keeps in-frame clones and lacks some. This table holds about 100,000 clones, over 65% found once. Sequenced: peripheral blood. These receptors were collected from a human donor in a cohort sampled during active COVID-19.

The chain's CDR3 is CASSSSGAGLYEQYF. The CDR3 coding sequence is TGTGCCAGCAGTTCGTCAGGGGCTGGTCTCTACGAGCAGTACTTC. The genes are TRBV6-5 and TRBJ2-7; a weak D match, TRBD1 (6 bases). The V gene lost 4 bases and the J gene lost 3 bases, with 16 bases spanning the gap. Per the germline V gene, CDR1 is MNHEY and CDR2 is SVGAGI. The CDR3 sequence is 15 residues long.

The chain links TRBV7-6 to TRBJ2-5; TRBD2 matches 8 bases. The CDR3 covers 16 residues. Looked up from germline, CDR1 is SGHVS and CDR2 is FNYEAQ. Germline trimming cut 0 bases from V and 2 bases from J; bases unmatched to any gene: 5. The DNA for the CDR3 is TGTGCCAGCAGCTTAGCAGGCGGGGGGTTTCAAGAGACCCAGTACTTC. Its translation: CASSLAGGGFQETQYF. The full variable domain, completed using reference TRBV7-6 and TRBJ2-5, is GAGVSQSPRYKVTKRGQDVALRCDPISGHVSLYWYRQALGQGPEFLTYFNYEAQQDKSGLPNDRFSAERPEGSISTLTIQRTEQRDSAMYRCASSLAGGGFQETQYFGPGTRLLVL.

The chain recombines TRBV7-2 with TRBJ2-7, with 10 bases that match TRBD1. Germline trimming cut 2 bases from V and 1 base from J; bases unmatched to any gene: 5. CDR3 length: 16 residues. Looked up from germline, CDR1 is SGHTA and CDR2 is FQGNSA. CDR3 protein: CASSLWGQGTSYEQYF. For the CDR3, the DNA is TGTGCCAGCAGCTTATGGGGACAGGGGACATCCTACGAGCAGTACTTC.

The V call is TRBV30, the J call TRBJ1-5; possibly TRBD1 for D (6 bases). Per germline, CDR1 GTSNPN and CDR2 SVGIG (reference sequence). Trimming pared 2 bases from V and 3 bases from J, leaving 8 bases between. The CDR3 sequence is 13 residues long. The CDR3, as DNA: TGTGCCTGGAGTTCAGGGGACAATCAGCCCCAGCATTTT. Residues: CAWSSGDNQPQHF. Based on the CDR3 plus reference TRBV30 and TRBJ1-5, the full variable domain is SQTIHQWPATLVQPVGSPLSLECTVEGTSNPNLYWYRQAAGRGLQLLFYSVGIGQISSEVPQNLSASRPQDRQFILSSKKLLLSDSGFYLCAWSSGDNQPQHFGDGTRLSIL.

Here the CDR3 DNA reads TGTGCCAGCAGCCTAAATAGCAATCAGCCCCAGCATTTT. It is translated as CASSLNSNQPQHF. The chain combines TRBV11-2 with TRBJ1-5; D unclear. The CDR3 runs 13 residues. Per the germline V gene, CDR1 is SGHAT and CDR2 is FQNNGV. The V end was cut by 5 bases, the J end by 0 bases, with 5 bases between.

V and J are TRBV7-8 and TRBJ1-2; 12 bases agree with TRBD1. V shed 3 bases, J shed 8 bases, and the junction held 13 bases outside the gene matches. CDR3 length: 17 residues. In germline, CDR1 is SGHVS, CDR2 FQNEAQ. The CDR3 spells CASSLAGQGARKSGYTF. The CDR3, as DNA: TGTGCCAGCAGCTTGGCGGGACAGGGGGCGCGAAAATCGGGCTACACCTTC.

This chain's CDR3 is CASSTAPGPNTEAFF. The CDR3 DNA reads as TGTGCCAGTAGTACCGCCCCTGGCCCGAACACTGAAGCTTTCTTT. The rearrangement uses TRBV19 and TRBJ1-1; D remains unclear. The CDR3 totals 15 residues. Looked up from germline, CDR1 is LNHDA and CDR2 is SQIVND (reference sequence). V was cut by 4 bases and J by 1 base, with 13 bases left in between.

The chain recombines TRBV30 with TRBJ2-3; D is possibly TRBD2 (6 bases). Per germline, CDR1 GTSNPN and CDR2 SVGIG (reference sequence). CDR3 size: 15 residues. V was pared by 5 bases and J by 6 bases, with 21 bases between. CDR3 DNA: TGTGCCTGGCACCCGGGACTGGGCGCAGCCGATACGCAGTATTTT. Its translation: CAWHPGLGAADTQYF.

The chain carries TRBV18 and TRBJ1-1, with 7 bases matching TRBD1. CDR1 is KGHSH and CDR2 is LQKENI in the germline V gene. The junction had 10 bases not matched to a gene; V was cut back by 4 bases and J by 8 bases. The CDR3 runs to 14 residues. CDR3 sequence reads: CASSQRDSSVEAFF. CDR3 coding DNA: TGTGCCAGCTCACAACGGGACAGCTCGGTCGAAGCTTTCTTT.